One and the same sample provided the 30 T cell receptor beta chains below, sequenced in a study of tumor-infiltrating lymphocytes in primary liver carcinoma. Co-extracting RNA and DNA was done with about 20-34 mg of unsorted bulk tissue as input. A constant-region primer served to make TCR beta cDNA from about 500 ng total RNA. Modified slightly, ARM-PCR produced TCR beta libraries over three nested multiplex PCR rounds. TRBV1-TRBV30 forward primers paired with a C-beta reverse primer were used in the first two PCR rounds, which ran about 11 cycles each. TCRdb analysed the multiplex PCR reads with MiXCR anew, one entry per CDR3 protein. The sample consists of fewer than 110,000 distinct CDR3 sequences, more than 65% of them appearing once. The sequenced material came from liver tumor tissue from sampling region 2. Subset defined: tumor region T2, inferior pole. These receptor sequences come from a woman aged 60-75 years with primary liver carcinoma and hepatitis B virus infection.

In regard to this clonotype: The conserved phenylalanine or tryptophan normally closing the CDR3 is absent here, so this likely arose from a read error. V gene TRBV12-3 or TRBV12-4 combines with J gene TRBJ2-2; 8 bases match TRBD2. The CDR3 contains 15 residues. CDR3 bases: TGTGCCAGCAGTTCGAGCGGGAGAGGCACCGGGAAGCTGTTTTTA. This encodes CASSSSGRGTGKLFL.

On this clonotype: A read error may be the cause here, since a much bigger clone is one base away. The CDR3 carries no conserved terminal phenylalanine or tryptophan, so it likely arises from a read error. The rearrangement uses TRBV5-6 and TRBJ2-3; D is undetermined. Trimming stripped 3 bases from V and 1 base from J, with 15 bases between. CDR3 length equals 16 residues. Germline values: CDR1 SGHDT, CDR2 YYEEEE. As DNA, the CDR3 is TGTGCCAGCAGCTGGCTGAGCGTAAAGGGCACAGATACGCAGTATTTG. It is translated as CASSWLSVKGTDTQYL.

Concerning this clonotype: This clone may be a read error of a much larger clone one base away. The gene calls are TRBV28 and TRBJ2-1, with D maybe TRBD2 (5 bases). CDR3 length: 15 amino acids. Germline CDR1 is MDHEN and CDR2 is SYDVKM. The DNA for the CDR3 is TGTGACAGCAGCCGACTAAACTCAATCCCGAATGAGCAGTTCTTC. This translates into CDSSRLNSIPNEQFF. Looking up the rest from reference TRBV28 and TRBJ2-1 gives the full variable domain: DVKVTQSSRYLVKRTGEKVFLECVQDMDHENMFWYRQDPGLGLRLIYFSYDVKMKEKGDIPEGYSVSREKKERFSLILESASTNQTSMYLCDSSRLNSIPNEQFFGPGTRLTVL.

The table lists this clonotype with a count of one. A read error may account for a junction end that differs from germline. In DNA form, the CDR3 reads TGTGCTAGCAGCTTAGTGGGACTAACGTACACGTCAGATACTCAGTATTTT. It codes for CASSLVGLTYTSDTQYF. The V call is TRBV11-2, the J call TRBJ2-3, with 7 bases aligning to TRBD2. The CDR3 consists of 17 residues. Looked up from germline, CDR1 is SGHAT and CDR2 is FQNNGV.

This clonotype showed up many times. The J gene is TRBJ2-7, the V gene TRBV13; 7 nucleotides match TRBD2. This CDR3 has 13 residues. CDR1 is PRHDT, CDR2 FYEKMQ, per germline (reference sequence). V gave up 5 bases and J gave up 6 bases; unmatched junction bases: 7. Here the CDR3 reads CASSLSWGGEQYF. As DNA, the CDR3 is TGTGCCAGCAGCCTCTCTTGGGGGGGCGAGCAGTACTTC.

This clonotype was recorded at least ten times. The genes are TRBV6-1 and TRBJ2-7; 8 bases are shared with TRBD1. The junction had 9 bases not matched to a gene; V was cut back by 1 base and J by 4 bases. CDR1 MNHNS and CDR2 SASEGT come from the germline V gene. This CDR3 has 16 amino acids. CDR3 nucleotide sequence: TGTGCCAGCAGTGAAGTGGGGCAGGGGGCAGCGTACGAGCAGTACTTC. It is translated as CASSEVGQGAAYEQYF.

In this sample, this clonotype turned up many times. The V gene is TRBV6-2 or TRBV6-3, the J gene TRBJ2-2; a weak D match, TRBD2 (6 bases). This CDR3 spans 18 amino acids. Trimming stripped 0 bases from V and 0 bases from J, with 14 bases between. Looked up from germline, CDR1 is MNHEY and CDR2 is SVGEGT. CDR3 amino acids: CASSYSPFAGSNTGELFF. In DNA, the CDR3 is TGTGCCAGCAGTTACTCCCCCTTTGCGGGATCGAACACCGGGGAGCTGTTTTTT.

To note about this clonotype: This CDR3 fails to terminate in the conserved phenylalanine or tryptophan, so it likely reflects a read error. The V gene is TRBV28, the J gene TRBJ1-2; no definite D call. Trimming removed 1 base at V and 8 bases at J, with 11 bases between. The CDR3 is 13 residues long. Germline CDR1 is MDHEN and CDR2 is SYDVKM. The CDR3: CASSLSGGRGYTL. DNA for the CDR3: TGTGCCAGCAGTTTATCGGGAGGGAGGGGCTACACCTTA.

This clonotype came up once. The J gene is TRBJ2-1, the V gene TRBV5-6, with D unclear. From germline, CDR1 is SGHDT and CDR2 YYEEEE. CDR3 length: 15 amino acids. Between the trimmed V and J ends, which lost 7 bases and 4 bases, there was a span of 18 bases. The CDR3 DNA follows: TGTGCCAGCCAAGACCTGGGGAATTTTTACAATGAGCAGTTCTTC. It yields the protein CASQDLGNFYNEQFF.

This clonotype was seen ten or more times. The V gene is TRBV6-5, the J gene TRBJ2-1; 11 bases agree with TRBD1. CDR1 is MNHEY, CDR2 SVGAGI, per germline. The CDR3 loop spans 16 amino acids. V shed 2 bases and J 7 bases; nucleotides not matched to a gene: 7. The CDR3 loop reads CASSYPGQGARNEQFF. Written as DNA, the CDR3 is TGTGCCAGCAGTTACCCAGGACAGGGGGCGCGGAATGAGCAGTTCTTC.

Note on this clonotype: A read error may explain this, as a much larger clone is one base away. The rearrangement links TRBV28 to TRBJ2-1, with 11 bases that match TRBD2. V was pared by 3 bases and J by 5 bases, with 6 bases of the junction left unmatched. CDR1 is MDHEN and CDR2 is SYDVKM in the germline V gene. This CDR3 spans 16 amino acids. CDR3 sequence reads: CASSFLTSGNNNEQFF. The CDR3 DNA follows: TGTGCCAGCAGTTTCTTGACTAGCGGGAACAACAATGAGCAGTTCTTC.

This clonotype appeared once. This is likely a read error, given that the CDR3 carries no conserved phenylalanine or tryptophan at its end. J is TRBJ2-2 and V is TRBV5-4; TRBD2 matches at 9 bases. The CDR3 spans 19 residues. Germline V lookup: CDR1 SGHNT, CDR2 YYREEE (reference sequence). CDR3 sequence reads: CVSSLQVWTSDLHTGELFS. The CDR3 bases are TGTGTCAGCAGCCTCCAGGTGTGGACTAGCGACCTCCACACCGGGGAGCTGTTTTCT.

This clonotype was counted ten times or more. V is TRBV7-8 and J is TRBJ1-3; weak D call: TRBD1 (5 bases). The CDR3 is made up of 16 amino acids. Trimming cost V 5 bases and J 0 bases, with 14 bases left between them. CDR1 is SGHVS and CDR2 is FQNEAQ in the germline V gene. The CDR3 coding sequence is TGTGCCAGCAGCCCGGGACGGACCTTCTCTGGAAACACCATATATTTT. It translates to CASSPGRTFSGNTIYF.

On this clonotype: One base away lies a much larger clone, so this may be a sequencing read error. This chain joins TRBV4-1 and TRBJ1-4; 7 bases line up with TRBD1. The CDR3 extends over 18 amino acids. Looked up from germline, CDR1 is MGHRA and CDR2 is YSYEKL. The DNA for the CDR3 is TGCGCCAGCAGCCACAAAACAACAGGGGAGGGGAATAATGAAAAACCGTTTTTT. It is translated as CASSHKTTGEGNNEKPFF.

As to this clonotype: The junction differs from germline at one of its ends, possibly a read error. The chain combines TRBV28 with TRBJ1-2; D is undetermined. There are 12 residues in the CDR3. Germline lookup yields CDR1 MDHEN and CDR2 SYDVKM. CDR3 sequence reads: CTSSLSNYGYTF. In nucleotides, the CDR3 is TGTACCAGTAGTTTATCGAACTATGGCTACACCTTC.

This chain uses TRBV11-2 with TRBJ2-5, with 8 bases fitting TRBD2. The germline V gene encodes CDR1 SGHAT and CDR2 FQNNGV. The V segment lost 5 bases and the J segment 5 bases; nucleotides outside the gene matches: 10. The CDR3 extends over 15 amino acids. The CDR3 sequence is CASSPRTGGVETQYF. As DNA, the CDR3 is TGTGCCAGCAGCCCCCGAACGGGAGGGGTGGAGACCCAGTACTTC.

As for this clonotype: At one end the junction does not follow the germline gene, possibly because of a read error. The V and J genes are TRBV7-9 and TRBJ1-4; D unclear. Germline CDR1 and CDR2: SEHNR and FQNEAQ (reference sequence). The CDR3 loop spans 16 amino acids. The CDR3 region is CASSLVGYATNERLFF. The CDR3 DNA reads as TGTGCCAGCAGCTTAGTGGGGTATGCAACTAATGAAAGACTGTTTTTT.

With regard to this clonotype: The missing conserved phenylalanine or tryptophan at the end of this CDR3 makes a read error likely. This rearrangement joins TRBV28 to TRBJ2-3, with TRBD2 matching 7 bases. With V trimmed by 8 bases and J by 4 bases, 12 bases remained unmatched. The germline CDR1 and CDR2 sequences are MDHEN and SYDVKM. The CDR3 consists of 15 residues. The CDR3 nucleotides are TGTGCCAGCCTAAAGAGCGGGAAGGGCTCAGATACGCAGTATATT. This encodes CASLKSGKGSDTQYI.

On this clonotype itself: The junction departs from the called germline gene at one end, perhaps through a read error. V is TRBV29-1 and J is TRBJ2-1; tentatively, D is TRBD1 or TRBD2 (6 bases each). The CDR3 extends over 17 amino acids. CDR1 SQVTM and CDR2 ANQGSEA come from the germline V gene. This CDR3 reads CSVEELGGGGSYNEHFF. The CDR3 DNA follows: TGCAGCGTTGAAGAGCTTGGTGGAGGGGGGTCCTACAATGAGCACTTCTTC.

This clonotype was observed a handful of times. V gene TRBV10-2 combines with J gene TRBJ2-3, with 10 bases identical to TRBD2. The CDR3 is 14 amino acids. CDR1 is WSHSY and CDR2 is SAAADI in the germline V gene. The V segment lost 7 bases and the J segment 4 bases; nucleotides outside the gene matches: 5. CDR3 loop: CASTELAGADTQYF. The CDR3 DNA is TGCGCCAGCACCGAGCTAGCGGGAGCAGATACGCAGTATTTT.

This clonotype was seen only once. A junction boundary mismatches the germline segment, possibly from a read error. The V and J genes are TRBV11-2 and TRBJ2-5, with 9 nucleotides matching TRBD1. The CDR3 has 14 amino acids. CDR1 is SGHAT and CDR2 is FQNNGV in the germline V gene. The CDR3 DNA reads TGTGCCGGCAGCTGGAGACAGGGGGGAGAGACCCAGTACTTC. Translating gives CAGSWRQGGETQYF.

A word on this clonotype: This CDR3 fails to terminate in the conserved phenylalanine or tryptophan, so it likely reflects a read error. V is TRBV11-2 and J is TRBJ2-3; 7 bases are a match to TRBD2. CDR3 length equals 17 residues. V lost 2 bases, J lost 4 bases, and 12 bases stayed unmatched. Germline CDR1 reads SGHAT; CDR2 reads FQNNGV. CDR3 residues: CASSLRGLTYKSDTQYI. The CDR3 region has the DNA TGTGCCAGCAGCTTAAGGGGACTAACGTACAAGTCAGATACGCAGTATATT.

Of note for this clonotype: A read error may produce the germline difference seen at one junction end. The chain employs TRBV12-3 or TRBV12-4 and TRBJ2-3; 7 bases agree with TRBD2. The CDR3 runs 16 residues. The DNA of the CDR3 is TGTGCCAGCAGTTTAGGGAACGGGGGGATCACAGATACGCAGTACTTT. Translated, it gives CASSLGNGGITDTQYF.

With regard to this clonotype: Mismatch with germline at one junction end may stem from a read error. The CDR3 DNA is TGCAGCGTTGGAGGTAGAAGCAGATCCTATGGGTACACCTTC. Translation: CSVGGRSRSYGYTF. This chain connects TRBV29-1 to TRBJ1-2; D ambiguous. The length of the CDR3 is 14 residues. Looked up from germline, CDR1 is SQVTM and CDR2 is ANQGSEA. The full variable domain, with the rest looked up from reference TRBV29-1 and TRBJ1-2, is SAVISQKPSRDICQRGTSLTIQCQVDSQVTMMFWYRQQPGQSLTLIATANQGSEATYESGFVIDKFPISRPNLTFSTLTVSNMSPEDSSIYLCSVGGRSRSYGYTFGSGTRLTVV.

This clonotype was counted ten times or more. This chain joins TRBV12-3 or TRBV12-4 and TRBJ2-4; perhaps TRBD2 as D (6 bases). CDR3 length equals 13 residues. Trimming took off 6 bases at V and 7 bases at J, with 13 bases between the two ends. CDR3 in amino acids: CASRRPGENIQYF. In DNA, the CDR3 is TGTGCCAGCAGGAGGCCGGGGGAGAACATTCAGTACTTC.

For this clonotype: One end of the junction does not line up with germline, which may come from a read error. The chain's CDR3 is CASSLAFGQEQDTGELFF. CDR3 coding DNA: TGTGCAAGCAGCTTAGCTTTCGGACAGGAGCAAGACACCGGGGAGCTGTTTTTT. V and J are TRBV7-8 and TRBJ2-2; 7 nucleotides line up with TRBD1. This CDR3 spans 18 amino acids. CDR1 is SGHVS and CDR2 is FQNEAQ in the germline V gene.

This clonotype was seen repeatedly, ten times or more. V is TRBV5-5 and J is TRBJ2-6; tentatively, D is TRBD1 (5 bases). This CDR3 region has 17 residues. V was shortened by 3 bases and J by 0 bases, with 13 bases between the two germline ends. The germline V gene encodes CDR1 SGHKS and CDR2 YYEKEE (reference sequence). CDR3 sequence (DNA): TGTGCCAGCAGCTGGGGCAACCCTAACTCTGGGGCCAACGTCCTGACTTTC. This codes for CASSWGNPNSGANVLTF. Full variable domain (outside the CDR3, taken from reference TRBV5-5 and TRBJ2-6): DAGVTQSPTHLIKTRGQQVTLRCSPISGHKSVSWYQQVLGQGPQFIFQYYEKEERGRGNFPDRFSARQFPNYSSELNVNALLLGDSALYLCASSWGNPNSGANVLTFGAGSRLTVL.

Details on this clonotype: A junction end diverges from the germline sequence, so it may reflect a read error. V is TRBV7-3 and J is TRBJ1-1; D gene uncertain. Per the germline V gene, CDR1 is SGHTA and CDR2 is FQGTGA. The CDR3 covers 13 residues. CDR3 sequence: CASSSQMNNEAFF. The CDR3 DNA reads TGTGCCAGCAGCTCCCAGATGAACAATGAAGCTTTCTTT.

This chain connects TRBV28 to TRBJ2-7; D is tentatively TRBD1 or TRBD2 (6 bases each). V lost 4 bases, J lost 6 bases, and 19 bases lay in between. Germline V gene lookup returns CDR1 MDHEN and CDR2 SYDVKM. The CDR3 has 15 residues. The CDR3 sequence is CASSSPFDGGSEQYF. CDR3 coding DNA: TGTGCCAGCAGTTCACCGTTTGACGGGGGCAGCGAGCAGTACTTC.

In the case of this clonotype: The conserved final phenylalanine or tryptophan is absent from the CDR3, which likely points to a read error. The CDR3 region is CASGLEGGSIGKQFL. The CDR3 bases are TGTGCCAGCGGCTTAGAGGGAGGAAGTATCGGTAAGCAGTTCTTA. This sequence joins TRBV11-2 and TRBJ2-1, with D possibly matching TRBD2 (6 bases). The germline V gene encodes CDR1 SGHAT and CDR2 FQNNGV. This CDR3 is built from 15 residues.